This passage covers 17 T cell receptor beta chains from one sample sequenced in a study of blood T cell repertoires in COVID-19. This table comes from immunoSEQ multiplex PCR, and its TCRdb copy is limited to in-frame clones, with some not included. This table holds fewer than 95,000 clones, about 85% found once. The sequencing input was peripheral blood. The receptor source for this set is a male donor with acute or convalescent COVID-19.

The chain couples TRBV19 to TRBJ2-2; perhaps TRBD2 as D (6 bases). The V and J ends lost 10 bases and 6 bases respectively, with 15 bases between them. The CDR3 runs 13 residues. Germline CDR1 and CDR2: LNHDA and SQIVND (reference sequence). The chain's CDR3 is CAIPPGRPGELFF. The CDR3 bases are TGTGCCATCCCTCCAGGGAGGCCCGGGGAGCTGTTTTTT. Together with reference TRBV19 and TRBJ2-2, the CDR3 gives the full variable domain: DGGITQSPKYLFRKEGQNVTLSCEQNLNHDAMYWYRQDPGQGLRLIYYSQIVNDFQKGDIAEGYSVSREKKESFPLTVTSAQKNPTAFYLCAIPPGRPGELFFGEGSRLTVL.

The rearrangement uses TRBV11-1 and TRBJ2-2; 8 bases line up with TRBD1. The CDR3 runs 15 residues. The germline CDR1 and CDR2 sequences are SGHAT and FQDESV (reference sequence). Trimming removed 5 bases from V and 2 bases from J; junction bases left unmatched: 4. The CDR3 sequence is CASSRTGGNTGELFF. The CDR3 DNA reads TGTGCCAGCAGCCGAACAGGGGGAAACACCGGGGAGCTGTTTTTT.

The rearrangement joins TRBV5-4 to TRBJ1-4; 7 nucleotides agree with TRBD1. Losses at the gene ends were 0 bases for V and 10 bases for J; bases not matched to a gene: 9. The CDR3 loop spans 15 amino acids. Germline CDR1 is SGHNT and CDR2 is YYREEE (reference sequence). In DNA form, the CDR3 reads TGTGCCAGCAGCTTGGGAGGGGAGAACAGGGGAAAACTGTTTTTT. It encodes CASSLGGENRGKLFF.

The chain couples TRBV2 to TRBJ1-4; possibly TRBD1 for D (6 bases). Trimming removed 6 bases at V and 4 bases at J, with 12 bases between. In germline, CDR1 is SNHLY, CDR2 FYNNEI. The CDR3 is made up of 14 amino acids. Here the CDR3 reads CASSRGAFNEKLFF. The CDR3 DNA reads TGTGCCAGCAGCCGGGGGGCGTTTAATGAAAAACTGTTTTTT.

The V and J genes are TRBV27 and TRBJ2-7; D ambiguous. Germline loops: CDR1 MNHEY, CDR2 SMNVEV (reference sequence). The V and J ends lost 2 bases and 2 bases respectively, with 13 bases between them. CDR3 length equals 15 residues. The CDR3 DNA reads TGTGCCAGCAGTTTAATCGCAGGCCCCACCTACGAGCAGTACTTC. Its translation: CASSLIAGPTYEQYF.

The chain employs TRBV6-5 and TRBJ2-2, with D possibly being TRBD1 (5 bases). V shed 6 bases and J shed 6 bases, with 11 bases lying between them. CDR3 length: 13 amino acids. In germline, CDR1 is MNHEY, CDR2 SVGAGI. This chain's CDR3 is CASSLGQSGELFF. Written as DNA, the CDR3 is TGTGCCAGCAGCTTAGGACAATCCGGGGAGCTGTTTTTT.

This sequence joins TRBV7-6 and TRBJ2-7; possible D gene TRBD2, 6 bases. Per the germline V gene, CDR1 is SGHVS and CDR2 is FNYEAQ. This CDR3 has 15 amino acids. Trimming pared 5 bases from V and 4 bases from J, leaving 18 bases between. In DNA, the CDR3 is TGTGCCAGCAGCCTCTCCGGGGCGGGGATATACGAGCAGTACTTC. Amino acids: CASSLSGAGIYEQYF.

This clone has only one observation. V is TRBV3-1 (or the pseudogene TRBV3-2) and J is TRBJ2-5, with 12 bases that match TRBD2. After removal of 2 bases from V and 4 bases from J, the junction contained 5 bases not matched to a gene. Looked up from germline, CDR1 is LGHDT and CDR2 is YNNKEL (reference sequence). This CDR3 is 16 amino acids long. This CDR3 is CASSQLAGGLGETQYF. The CDR3 region has the DNA TGTGCCAGCAGCCAACTAGCGGGGGGGTTGGGAGAGACCCAGTACTTC.

A few counts support this clone. The V call is TRBV5-1, the J call TRBJ2-6; 9 bases line up with TRBD1. The V and J ends lost 0 bases and 2 bases, in that order; junction bases with no gene match: 0. CDR1 is SGHRS and CDR2 is YFSETQ in the germline V gene. This CDR3 has 16 amino acids. The CDR3 sequence: CASSLGQGAGANVLTF. CDR3 sequence (DNA): TGCGCCAGCAGCTTGGGACAGGGGGCTGGGGCCAACGTCCTGACTTTC.

The count of this clone is one. The J gene is TRBJ1-6, the V gene TRBV6-4, with D perhaps matching TRBD1 (5 bases). The CDR3 spans 15 residues. The germline V gene encodes CDR1 MRHNA and CDR2 SNTAGT. V lost 2 bases and J lost 5, with 10 bases in between. CDR3 bases: TGTGCCAGCAGTGACGGCAGGGAAAATAATTCACCCCTCCACTTT. It yields the protein CASSDGRENNSPLHF.

The V gene is TRBV9, the J gene TRBJ2-5; the D gene is possibly TRBD1 (5 bases). Germline loops: CDR1 SGDLS, CDR2 YYNGEE. V shed 0 bases and J shed 3 bases, with 9 bases lying between them. The CDR3 covers 14 residues. The CDR3: CASSVASGKETQYF. The CDR3 nucleotides read TGTGCCAGCAGCGTAGCATCAGGGAAAGAGACCCAGTACTTC.

This chain connects TRBV2 to TRBJ1-6; TRBD1 matches 8 bases. Germline lookup yields CDR1 SNHLY and CDR2 FYNNEI. The CDR3 has 15 amino acids. V lost 7 bases and J lost 7; bases outside the gene matches: 9. The CDR3 here is CASTRSQGDNSPLHF. The CDR3 DNA follows: TGTGCCAGCACCAGGTCACAGGGGGACAATTCACCCCTCCACTTT.

The chain carries TRBV19 and TRBJ2-1, with D perhaps matching TRBD1 (7 bases). Trimming left V 4 bases short and J 2 bases short, with 18 bases between. The CDR3 has 17 residues. Germline lookup yields CDR1 LNHDA and CDR2 SQIVND (reference sequence). The CDR3 loop reads CASSTPRGAGPYNEQFF. CDR3 coding DNA: TGTGCCAGTAGTACACCCAGGGGGGCCGGCCCCTACAATGAGCAGTTCTTC.

As regards this clone: Mismatch with germline at one junction end may stem from a read error. V is TRBV7-7 and J is TRBJ2-2; 8 positions match TRBD2. Germline assignment: CDR1 SSHAT and CDR2 FNYEAQ (reference sequence). The CDR3 runs 16 residues. The CDR3 spells CASSPAGGANTGELFF. CDR3 in DNA: TGTGCTAGCAGCCCCGCGGGGGGCGCAAACACCGGGGAGCTGTTTTTT.

This chain links TRBV11-1 with TRBJ2-5, with D possibly TRBD1 on 5 matching bases. CDR1 and CDR2 (germline): SGHAT, FQDESV (reference sequence). Between the trimmed V and J ends, which lost 2 bases and 5 bases, there was a span of 15 bases. CDR3 length equals 15 residues. The DNA of the CDR3 is TGTGCCAGCAGCTTAACAGGAGAGAGGAGTGAGACCCAGTACTTC. Translation gives CASSLTGERSETQYF. Supplemented by reference TRBV11-1 and TRBJ2-5, the full variable domain reads EAEVAQSPRYKITEKSQAVAFWCDPISGHATLYWYRQILGQGPELLVQFQDESVVDDSQLPKDRFSAERLKGVDSTLKIQPAELGDSAMYLCASSLTGERSETQYFGPGTRLLVL.

The chain couples TRBV6-5 to TRBJ1-6, with unresolved D. V was cut by 6 bases and J by 3 bases, with 6 bases left in between. CDR1 MNHEY and CDR2 SVGAGI come from the germline V gene. There are 13 residues in the CDR3. This CDR3 is CASRESYNSPLHF. The CDR3 DNA is TGTGCCAGCAGGGAGAGCTATAATTCACCCCTCCACTTT.

This chain's CDR3 is CASRGTGRYVYGYTF. The CDR3 bases are TGTGCCAGCAGGGGGACAGGGAGATATGTCTATGGCTACACCTTC. The gene calls are TRBV2 and TRBJ1-2; 9 bases are shared with TRBD1. Germline V lookup: CDR1 SNHLY, CDR2 FYNNEI. Losses at the gene ends were 6 bases for V and 4 bases for J; bases not matched to a gene: 9. The CDR3 length is 15 residues.